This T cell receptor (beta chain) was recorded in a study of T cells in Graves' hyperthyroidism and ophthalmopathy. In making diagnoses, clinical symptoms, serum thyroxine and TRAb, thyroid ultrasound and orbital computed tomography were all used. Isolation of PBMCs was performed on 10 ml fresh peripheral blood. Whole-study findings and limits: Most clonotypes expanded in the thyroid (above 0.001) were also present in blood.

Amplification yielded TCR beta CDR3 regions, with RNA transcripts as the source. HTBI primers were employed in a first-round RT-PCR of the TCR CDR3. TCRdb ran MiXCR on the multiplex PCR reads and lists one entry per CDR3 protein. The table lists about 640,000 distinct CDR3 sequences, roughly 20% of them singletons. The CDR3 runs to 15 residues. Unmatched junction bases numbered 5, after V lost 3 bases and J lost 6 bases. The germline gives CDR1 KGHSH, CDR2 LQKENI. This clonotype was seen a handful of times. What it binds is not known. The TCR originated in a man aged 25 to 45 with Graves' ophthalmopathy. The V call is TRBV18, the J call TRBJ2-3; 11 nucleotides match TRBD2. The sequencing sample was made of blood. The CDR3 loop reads CASSPPSGRFDTQYF. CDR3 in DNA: TGTGCCAGCTCACCTCCTAGCGGGAGGTTTGATACGCAGTATTTT.